The 16 T cell receptor beta chains reported below all come from one sample, sequenced in a study of T cells expressing NK-cell markers. Reanalyzing the 5' RACE reads, TCRdb keeps one entry per CDR3 protein, without DNA. The table lists about half a million distinct CDR3 sequences, with 1.4% in the top ten. Sequencing used blood T cells: a sorted CD56 or NKG2C T cell subset, CD4+ or CD8+ T cells, or bulk PBMC T cells (not recorded which). Receptors were obtained from a woman between 50 and 59 years old in good health.

The chain has TRBV5-1 and TRBJ2-1; TCRdb proposes TRBD2, but this gene call is untestable without DNA. The CDR3 is 18 residues long. Germline values: CDR1 SGHRS, CDR2 YFSETQ. The CDR3: CASSLGTSGRPPYNEQFF.

The J gene is TRBJ2-1, the V gene TRBV5-1; TCRdb selects TRBD2, and the lack of DNA leaves this call unchecked. The CDR3 runs to 19 residues. CDR1 is SGHRS, CDR2 YFSETQ, per germline. CDR3 in amino acids: CASSPDASGRFIRYNEQFF.

The genes are TRBV4-1 and TRBJ2-3; TCRdb picks TRBD1, but there is no DNA to check that call. CDR3 length equals 14 residues. Germline CDR1 and CDR2: MGHRA and YSYEKL. This CDR3 reads CASKRTGSLDTQYF.

The V gene is TRBV6-1, the J gene TRBJ2-3; the TCRdb D gene call, TRBD1, has no DNA to confirm it. Germline CDR1 MNHNS, CDR2 SASEGT. The length of the CDR3 is 15 residues. The CDR3 reads CASSQRGYGTDTQYF.

The rearrangement uses TRBV2 and TRBJ2-3. This CDR3 contains 15 residues. CDR1 is SNHLY, CDR2 FYNNEI, per germline. The CDR3 sequence is CASYKSGDRTDTQYF.

The CDR3 here is CASSRGQGKTYNEQFF. The chain carries TRBV12-3 or TRBV12-4 and TRBJ2-1; the TCRdb D gene call, TRBD1, has no DNA to confirm it. The CDR3 runs 16 residues.

The chain couples TRBV5-1 to TRBJ2-2; TCRdb's D call, TRBD1, is unchecked because there is no DNA. The germline V gene has CDR1 SGHRS and CDR2 YFSETQ. This CDR3 is built from 17 residues. The CDR3 loop reads CASSQAPGTGVTGELFF.

The rearrangement uses TRBV9 and TRBJ2-2; TCRdb names TRBD2, which stays unverified in the absence of DNA. Germline CDR1 and CDR2: SGDLS and YYNGEE. This CDR3 has 17 residues. CDR3: CASSVGIAGVNTGELFF.

J is TRBJ2-2 and V is TRBV11-2. The CDR3 is 17 residues long. CDR1 and CDR2 from the germline V gene are SGHAT and FQNNGV. The CDR3 region is CASSLSTLRTNTGELFF.

This CDR3 reads CASSETGAQETQYF. This chain links TRBV25-1 with TRBJ2-5; TCRdb selects TRBD2, and the lack of DNA leaves this call unchecked. Germline V gene data show CDR1 as MGHDK and CDR2 as SYGVNS. The CDR3 consists of 14 residues.

J is TRBJ1-2 and V is TRBV10-3. Germline assignment: CDR1 ENHRY and CDR2 SYGVKD. This CDR3 contains 13 residues. CDR3 in amino acids: CAISGRGGYGYTF.

The rearrangement uses TRBV6-5 and TRBJ2-1; with no DNA, the TCRdb D assignment of TRBD2 cannot be verified. The CDR3 consists of 17 residues. Germline-derived CDR1 and CDR2 are MNHEY and SVGAGI. The CDR3 reads CASSRTSGLADDNEQFF.

The chain couples TRBV12-3 or TRBV12-4 to TRBJ2-1; TCRdb's D call of TRBD2 is untestable without DNA. This CDR3 is 14 amino acids long. The CDR3 region is CASILHTGLLEQFF.

The CDR3 region is CASSPGGLNTEAFF. The chain joins TRBV7-3 to TRBJ1-1; the D call from TCRdb, TRBD1, cannot be confirmed without DNA. This CDR3 is 14 amino acids long. CDR1 SGHTA and CDR2 FQGTGA come from the germline V gene.

CDR3 protein: CASKRDPNTEAFF. J is TRBJ1-1 and V is TRBV27; TCRdb reports TRBD1, a call that lacks DNA to check it against. The CDR3 has 13 residues. Germline CDR1 MNHEY, CDR2 SMNVEV (reference sequence).

CDR3 sequence: CASSSGTLGYTEAFF. The rearrangement links TRBV7-9 to TRBJ1-1; with no DNA, the TCRdb D assignment of TRBD1 cannot be verified. This CDR3 has 15 residues. CDR1 and CDR2 (germline): SEHNR, FQNEAQ (reference sequence).